Given below is one T cell receptor (beta chain) in context. How the authors handled the data: Amplification of reference gene primers was used by the study to estimate nucleated cell counts. Here immunoSEQ multiplex PCR was the method, and the copy in TCRdb shows in-frame clones only, minus some. The DNA was the basis for D and trimming; V, J and clone size are from that table. Counted here are tens of thousands of clones, 86% occurring once; the ten biggest clones make up around 60%. These data belong to a study of blood T cell repertoires in COVID-19. Study-level background: COVID-19 samples, acute and convalescent, were from the United States, Italy and Spain. From T cells, B-cell-depleted T cells, or PBMCs came the material, which was cDNA or gDNA.

CDR3 length equals 13 residues. V lost 4 bases, J lost 7 bases, and 6 bases stayed unmatched. Germline loops: CDR1 SGHDN, CDR2 FVKESK. Input material: peripheral blood. The chain uses TRBV14 and TRBJ1-1; 7 nucleotides align to TRBD1. This receptor was taken from a man in his 70s with acute or convalescent COVID-19. CDR3 in amino acids: CASSRFQGGEAFF. The CDR3 bases are TGTGCCAGCAGCCGCTTTCAGGGGGGTGAAGCTTTCTTT.